This T cell receptor beta chain was found in a study of blood T cell repertoires in COVID-19. Study-wide background: T cells, B-cell-depleted T cells, or PBMCs provided the cDNA or gDNA that served as material.

Clones were read by immunoSEQ multiplex PCR, and TCRdb kept only the in-frame ones, dropping some. The data show about 310,000 clones, about nine tenths seen once. This clonotype was sampled from a man aged 18-30 years with active or convalescent COVID-19. The sample was peripheral blood.

The CDR3 reads CASSYGLPSTDTQYF. CDR3 sequence (DNA): TGTGCCAGCAGTTACGGCTTGCCCTCCACGGATACGCAGTATTTT. The V gene is TRBV6-5, the J gene TRBJ2-3; D not certain. V lost 2 bases, J lost 6 bases, and 15 bases lay in between. This CDR3 comprises 15 residues. Germline V gene sequence: CDR1 MNHEY, CDR2 SVGAGI.